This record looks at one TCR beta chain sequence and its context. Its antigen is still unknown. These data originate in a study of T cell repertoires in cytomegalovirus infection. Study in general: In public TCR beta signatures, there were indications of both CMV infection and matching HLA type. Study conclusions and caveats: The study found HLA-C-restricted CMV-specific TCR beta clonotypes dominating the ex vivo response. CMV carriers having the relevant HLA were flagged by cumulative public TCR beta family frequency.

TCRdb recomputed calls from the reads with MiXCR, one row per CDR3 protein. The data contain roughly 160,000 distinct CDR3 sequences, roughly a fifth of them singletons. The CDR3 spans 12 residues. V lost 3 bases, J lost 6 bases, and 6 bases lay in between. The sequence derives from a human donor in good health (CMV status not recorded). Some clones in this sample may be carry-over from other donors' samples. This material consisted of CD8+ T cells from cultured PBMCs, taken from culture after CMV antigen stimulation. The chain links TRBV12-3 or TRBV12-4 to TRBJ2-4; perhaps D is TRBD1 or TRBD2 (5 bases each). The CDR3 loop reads CASSFGGNIQYF. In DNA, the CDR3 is TGTGCCAGCAGTTTTGGGGGAAACATTCAGTACTTC.